This T cell receptor beta chain was identified during a study of shared clonotypes between healthy human individuals (dated by TCRdb to 2020 to 2021). With respect to the entire study: The cohort comprised a couple of women and a few men aged 18 to 49 years. To estimate repertoire size and how much clonotype sharing occurs between individuals, the study deeply sequenced the blood TCR repertoires of five healthy adults. Each donor's leukapheresis produced roughly between roughly 0.85 and 9.5 billion PBMCs. Libraries were prepared and TCR repertoires were sequenced by different laboratories using diverse techniques, in order to increase sequencing depth and limit assay-specific biases. Summary of the overall study and its limitations: Because the study included only a small number of donors, the genetic and exposure-history diversity represented was limited. Sampling was restricted to blood, and TCR repertoires in tissue are likely to differ from TCR repertoires in blood. Based on pairwise subsampling, the degree of clonotype sharing among donors was expected to be affected by sequencing depth.

The donors were healthy, HIV-negative adults with no recently reported acute infections or vaccinations. Only Caucasian adults living in Nashville, Tennessee, USA were represented among the donors. In the unsorted samples, roughly 90 million PBMCs were counted, and genomic DNA was extracted using the QIAamp DNA Blood Mini kit. After blood collection by leukapheresis, PBMCs were isolated using Ficoll-Histopaque density gradient centrifugation and then cryopreserved in the vapor phase of liquid nitrogen. TCR CDR3 regions were amplified from genomic DNA by multiplex PCR using the deep immunoSEQ assay. For each cell subset, the extracted genomic DNA was distributed evenly across all wells of several immunoSEQ 96-well plates, and each plate served as one replicate. For unsorted PBMC, each replicate PCR was loaded with roughly 270 ng genomic DNA, equivalent to around 30,000 T cell genomes. Ten immunoSEQ deep assay plates were used to sequence the unsorted PBMC genomic DNA. The purified libraries were quantified using a Qubit 3.0 fluorometer, sized with a Bioanalyzer 2100, and then quantified again using the KAPA Library Quantification kit. Each immunoSEQ 96-well plate was sequenced on its own single-read 150-cycle Illumina NextSeq 550 flow cell. Per the original workflow: Because the immunoSEQ output held only junctional sequences and lacked quality scores, the filtering could not match the filtering applied to full-length reads. Sequences were annotated with PyIR, a Python wrapper for IgBLAST v1.9, using IMGT germline references to assign V/J genes and CDR3. Any read was removed if the V/J assignment was weak (E-value above 1e-6), the CDR3 was missing, or the read contained stop codons, out-of-frame junctions, or ambiguous translated residues. V3J clonotypes were defined as sequences sharing an identical inferred V gene, J gene, and CDR3 amino acid sequence. To compute the percentage overlap between repertoires, the number of shared unique clonotypes was divided by the size of the smaller repertoire. Repertoire richness was assessed with RTK rarefaction, the Chao1 estimator, and Recon v2.1 estimates of unobserved clonotypes. TCRdb provides this immuneACCESS table in a form limited to in-frame rearrangements. Some clones are lacking; in checked studies, under half of them reflect an unresolved V gene, and why the rest are absent is not known. That table is the source of V, J and clone size, and D and trimming were worked out from the DNA. This sample gives about 480,000 clones in total; 60% to 85% of them show up just once. The ten largest clones add up to 10% to 15% of the sample.

V is pruned by 2 bases and J by 6 bases, leaving 1 base of the junction without a gene match. The germline V gene encodes CDR1 MNHEY and CDR2 SVGAGI. Measured from the cysteine to the phenylalanine, the CDR3 is 15 residues long. Only CDR3 DNA is held: 45 bases, read in frame from base 1. This clone was recorded only once. Its antigen remains unidentified. Within one base of it there is no much larger clone, and no base qualities were kept. The sample holds other DNA sequences that translate to the same CDR3. The sequence derives from a woman aged 40-49 years in good health. Some clones in this sample may be carry-over from other donors' samples. What was sequenced was PBMCs. Here the chain combines TRBV6-5 and TRBJ2-1; TRBD2 aligns with 13 central bases. The DNA reads TGTGCCAGCAGTTACGGACTAGCGGGAGTCAATGAGCAGTTCTTC. It specifies CASSYGLAGVNEQFF.